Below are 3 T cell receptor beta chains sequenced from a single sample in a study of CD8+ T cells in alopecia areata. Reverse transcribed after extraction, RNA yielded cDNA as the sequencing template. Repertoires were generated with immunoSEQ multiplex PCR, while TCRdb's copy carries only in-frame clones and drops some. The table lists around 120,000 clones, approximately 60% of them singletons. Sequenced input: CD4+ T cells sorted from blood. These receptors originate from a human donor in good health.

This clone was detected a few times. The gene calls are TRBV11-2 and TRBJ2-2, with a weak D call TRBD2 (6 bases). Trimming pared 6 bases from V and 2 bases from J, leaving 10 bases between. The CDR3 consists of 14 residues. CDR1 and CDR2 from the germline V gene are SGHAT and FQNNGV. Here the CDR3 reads CASRRDLNTGELFF. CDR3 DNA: TGTGCCAGCAGACGGGACTTAAACACCGGGGAGCTGTTTTTT.

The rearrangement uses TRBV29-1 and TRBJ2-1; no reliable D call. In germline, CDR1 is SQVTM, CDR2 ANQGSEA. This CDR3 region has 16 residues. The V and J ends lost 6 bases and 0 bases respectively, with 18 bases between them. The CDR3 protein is CSVRPSKLFSYNEQFF. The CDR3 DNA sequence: TGCAGCGTCCGGCCTAGTAAGCTCTTCTCCTACAATGAGCAGTTCTTC.

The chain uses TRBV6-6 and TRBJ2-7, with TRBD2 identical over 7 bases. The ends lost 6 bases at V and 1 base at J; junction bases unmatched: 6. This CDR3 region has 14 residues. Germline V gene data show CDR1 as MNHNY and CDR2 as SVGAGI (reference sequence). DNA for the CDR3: TGTGCCAGCAGCCTCACGGGGGGATCCTACGAGCAGTACTTC. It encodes CASSLTGGSYEQYF.